This T cell receptor (beta chain) came from a study of cytomegalovirus exposure and HLA in healthy donors. Study details: Earlier results showed approximately 110 million unique TCR beta sequences derived from some 190 million T cells.

The PCR used 60 Vbeta and 13 Jbeta primers. Assay: immunoSEQ multiplex PCR; the TCRdb copy retains only in-frame clones and omits some. The sample data list almost 40,000 clones. Points from the study as a whole: As a later analysis revealed, most CMV-associated TCR beta chains appeared HLA-restricted. V- and J-gene trimming of TCR beta was linked (in a later analysis) to a missense DCLRE1C variant.

Germline assignment: CDR1 SEHNR and CDR2 FQNEAQ (reference sequence). The CDR3 sequence is 16 residues long. With 3 bases removed from V and 4 bases from J, the gap between germline ends came to 15 bases. Every donor was a healthy person donating bone marrow. Details on this clone: Its antigen is unknown.

Sequenced sample: PBMCs. This TCR was sampled from a woman in her 30s in good health and CMV-seropositive. The chain employs TRBV7-9 and TRBJ1-4; D ambiguous. The chain's CDR3 is CASSFGRDTSNEKLFF. For the CDR3, the DNA is TGTGCCAGCAGCTTCGGGCGCGACACTAGTAATGAAAAACTGTTTTTT.